Reported below is one T cell receptor (beta chain). Its cognate antigen is unknown. The data derive from a study of human T cells and chemical hapten exposure. Time point reported: patch test 2, 6 weeks after DPC sensitization. Indicated treatment: therapeutic diphenylcyclopropenone sensitization with weekly scalp DPC. One entry per CDR3 protein results from TCRdb running MiXCR on the RACE reads. The profile covers roughly 380,000 distinct CDR3 sequences, with around 6% appearing a single time and 5% to 6% taken by the ten largest. Findings and caveats of the study: As the donors had alopecia, their immune response may differ from healthy people's. Patch test score was positively correlated with the counts of TCRs that had expanded at PT1.

Between the trimmed V and J ends, which lost 6 bases and 2 bases, there was a span of 9 bases. Germline V CDR1 and CDR2: LGHNT, FRNRAP. The CDR3 is 13 amino acids. This specimen was whole blood, taken in connection with sensitization to the hapten diphenylcyclopropenone (DPC). J is TRBJ2-3 and V is TRBV12-5, with no clear D. The clonotype originates from a young woman with alopecia areata. Some clones in this sample may be carry-over from other donors' samples. CDR3 DNA sequence: TGTGCTAGTGGACCCACACTCACAGATACGCAGTATTTT. It is translated as CASGPTLTDTQYF.